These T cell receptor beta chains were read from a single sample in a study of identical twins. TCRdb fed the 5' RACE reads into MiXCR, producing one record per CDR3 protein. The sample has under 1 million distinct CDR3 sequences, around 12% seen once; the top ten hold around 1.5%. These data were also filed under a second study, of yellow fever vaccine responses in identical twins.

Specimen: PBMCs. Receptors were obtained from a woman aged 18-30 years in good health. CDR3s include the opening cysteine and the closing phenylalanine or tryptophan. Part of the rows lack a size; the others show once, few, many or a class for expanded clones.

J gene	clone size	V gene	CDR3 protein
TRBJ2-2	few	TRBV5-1	CASANDRGQGGELFF
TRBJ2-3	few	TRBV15	CATRNGGTHSTDTQYF
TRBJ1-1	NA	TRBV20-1	CSARDLRVTNTEAFF
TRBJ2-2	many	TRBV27	CASSPGLNTGELFF
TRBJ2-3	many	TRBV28	CASSLRGADSTDTQYF
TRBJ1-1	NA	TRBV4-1	CASSQVGQGASTEAFF
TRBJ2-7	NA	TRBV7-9	CASSSSGLPISYEQYF
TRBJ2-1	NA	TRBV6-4	CARSDSSEHEQFF
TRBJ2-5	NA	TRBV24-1	CATSAGRETQYF
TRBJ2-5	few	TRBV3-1	CASSQIPSGLETQYF
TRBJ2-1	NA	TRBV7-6	CASNPGGFTEQFF
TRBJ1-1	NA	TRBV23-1	CASSQSGQGATNTEAFF
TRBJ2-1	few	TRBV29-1	CSFCPQPSSYNEQFF
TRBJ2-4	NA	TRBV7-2	CASSSREKNIQYF
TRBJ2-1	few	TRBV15	CATSRRLAPTNEQFF
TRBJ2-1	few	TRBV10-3	CAISAGQGVYNEQFF
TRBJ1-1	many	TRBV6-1	CASSGGGVQAFF
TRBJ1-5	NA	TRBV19	CASRRDLLDQPQHF
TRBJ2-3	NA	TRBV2	CASSEVGITDTQYF
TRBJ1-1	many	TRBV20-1	CSATGGRKLSLSF
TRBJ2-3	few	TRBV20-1	CSARSVGLGTDTQYF
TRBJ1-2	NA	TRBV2	CASSTGDNYGYTF
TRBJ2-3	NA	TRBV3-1	CASSQDTPRSSGVSTDTQYF
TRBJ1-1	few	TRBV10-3	CAIREDTLNTEAFF
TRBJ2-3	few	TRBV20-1	CSARGGDTQYF
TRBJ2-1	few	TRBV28	CASSTISGTPEQFF
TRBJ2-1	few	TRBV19	CASKDSRGSYNEQFF
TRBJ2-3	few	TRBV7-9	CASSFTLAGSTDTQYF
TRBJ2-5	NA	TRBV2	CATEAHETQYF